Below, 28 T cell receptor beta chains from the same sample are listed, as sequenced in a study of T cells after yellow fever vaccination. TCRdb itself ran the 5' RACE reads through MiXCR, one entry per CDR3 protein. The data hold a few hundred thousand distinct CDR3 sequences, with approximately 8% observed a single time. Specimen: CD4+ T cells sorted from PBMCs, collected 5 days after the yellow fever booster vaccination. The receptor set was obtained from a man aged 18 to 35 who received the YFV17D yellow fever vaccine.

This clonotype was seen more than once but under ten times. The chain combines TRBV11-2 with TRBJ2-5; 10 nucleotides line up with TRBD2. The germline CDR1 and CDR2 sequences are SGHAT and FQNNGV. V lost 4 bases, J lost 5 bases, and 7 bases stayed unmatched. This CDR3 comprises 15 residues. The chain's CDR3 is CASSSKRGGHETQYF. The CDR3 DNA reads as TGTGCCAGCAGCTCGAAGCGGGGGGGCCACGAGACCCAGTACTTC.

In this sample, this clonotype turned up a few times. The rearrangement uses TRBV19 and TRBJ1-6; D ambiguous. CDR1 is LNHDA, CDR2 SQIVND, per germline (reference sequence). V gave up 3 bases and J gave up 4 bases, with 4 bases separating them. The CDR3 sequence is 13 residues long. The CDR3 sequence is CASSIGYNSPLHF. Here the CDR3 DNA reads TGTGCCAGTAGTATCGGGTATAATTCACCCCTCCACTTT.

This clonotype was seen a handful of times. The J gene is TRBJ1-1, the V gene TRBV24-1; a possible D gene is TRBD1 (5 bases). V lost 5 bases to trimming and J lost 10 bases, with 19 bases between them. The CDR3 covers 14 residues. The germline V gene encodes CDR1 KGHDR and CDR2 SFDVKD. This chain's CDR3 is CATSGGLSDRGAFF. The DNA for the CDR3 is TGTGCCACCAGTGGAGGTTTGAGCGATAGGGGAGCTTTCTTT.

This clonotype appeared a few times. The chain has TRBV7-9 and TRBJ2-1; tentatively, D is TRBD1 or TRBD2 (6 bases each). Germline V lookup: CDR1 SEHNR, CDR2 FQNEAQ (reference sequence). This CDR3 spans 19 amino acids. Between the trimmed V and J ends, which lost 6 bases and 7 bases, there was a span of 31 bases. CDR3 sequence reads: CASSSTTLKGRGGENEQFF. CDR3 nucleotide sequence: TGTGCCAGCAGTTCGACTACTCTAAAAGGCAGGGGAGGTGAGAATGAGCAGTTCTTC.

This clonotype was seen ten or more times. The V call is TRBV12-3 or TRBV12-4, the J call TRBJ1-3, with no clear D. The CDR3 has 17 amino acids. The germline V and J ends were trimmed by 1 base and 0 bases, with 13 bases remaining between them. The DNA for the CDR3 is TGTGCCAGCAGTTTAGTATTCGGCAGAGTCTCTGGAAACACCATATATTTT. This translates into CASSLVFGRVSGNTIYF.

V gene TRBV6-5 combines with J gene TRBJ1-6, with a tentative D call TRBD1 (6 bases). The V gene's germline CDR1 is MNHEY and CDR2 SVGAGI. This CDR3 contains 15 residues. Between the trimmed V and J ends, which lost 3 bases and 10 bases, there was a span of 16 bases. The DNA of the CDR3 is TGTGCCAGCAGTTATTTCACAGGGAATGGATCACCCCTCCACTTT. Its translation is CASSYFTGNGSPLHF.

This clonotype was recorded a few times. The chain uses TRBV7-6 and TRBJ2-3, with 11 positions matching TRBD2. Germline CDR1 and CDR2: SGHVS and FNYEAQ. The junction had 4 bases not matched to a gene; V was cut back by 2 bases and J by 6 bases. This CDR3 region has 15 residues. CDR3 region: CASSLISGGADTQYF. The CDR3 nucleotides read TGTGCCAGCAGCTTAATTAGCGGGGGGGCCGATACGCAGTATTTT.

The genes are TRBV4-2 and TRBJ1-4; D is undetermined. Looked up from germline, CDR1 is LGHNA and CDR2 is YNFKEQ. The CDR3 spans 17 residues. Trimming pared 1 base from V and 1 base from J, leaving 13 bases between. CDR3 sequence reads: CASSQVKAGKTNEKLFF. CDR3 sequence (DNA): TGTGCCAGCAGCCAAGTCAAAGCGGGAAAAACTAATGAAAAACTGTTTTTT.

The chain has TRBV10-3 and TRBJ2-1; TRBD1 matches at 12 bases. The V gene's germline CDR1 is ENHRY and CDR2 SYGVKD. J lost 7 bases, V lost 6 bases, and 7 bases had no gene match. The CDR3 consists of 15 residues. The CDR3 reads CAIRGTGGSMNEQFF. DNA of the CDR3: TGTGCCATCAGGGGGACAGGGGGCAGTATGAATGAGCAGTTCTTC.

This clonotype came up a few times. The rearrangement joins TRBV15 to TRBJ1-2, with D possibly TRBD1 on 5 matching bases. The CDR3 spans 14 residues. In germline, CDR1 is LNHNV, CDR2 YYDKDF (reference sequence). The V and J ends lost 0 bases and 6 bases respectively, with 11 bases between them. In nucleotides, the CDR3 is TGTGCCACCAGCAGAGATGCAAGGGACCATGGCTACACCTTC. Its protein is CATSRDARDHGYTF.

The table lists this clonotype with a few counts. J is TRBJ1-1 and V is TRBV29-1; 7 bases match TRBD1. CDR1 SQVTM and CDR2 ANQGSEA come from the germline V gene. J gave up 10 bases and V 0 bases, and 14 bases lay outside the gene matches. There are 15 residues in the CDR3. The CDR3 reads CSVEDPPFGTVPAFF. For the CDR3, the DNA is TGCAGCGTTGAAGATCCCCCGTTCGGGACAGTTCCAGCTTTCTTT.

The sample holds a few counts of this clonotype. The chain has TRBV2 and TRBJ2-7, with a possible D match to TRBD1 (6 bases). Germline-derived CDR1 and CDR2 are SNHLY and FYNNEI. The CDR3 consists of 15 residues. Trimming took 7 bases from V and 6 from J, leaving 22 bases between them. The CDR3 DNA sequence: TGTGCCAGCACCGAAAGGGCCTACAGGGCATTCGAGCAGTACTTC. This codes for CASTERAYRAFEQYF.

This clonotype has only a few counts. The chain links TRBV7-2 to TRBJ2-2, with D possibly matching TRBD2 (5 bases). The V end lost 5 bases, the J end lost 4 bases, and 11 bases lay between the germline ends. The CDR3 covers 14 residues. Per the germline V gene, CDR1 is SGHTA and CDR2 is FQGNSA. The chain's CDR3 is CASSARRGTGELFF. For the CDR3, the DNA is TGTGCCAGCAGCGCCCGCCGGGGCACCGGGGAGCTGTTTTTT.

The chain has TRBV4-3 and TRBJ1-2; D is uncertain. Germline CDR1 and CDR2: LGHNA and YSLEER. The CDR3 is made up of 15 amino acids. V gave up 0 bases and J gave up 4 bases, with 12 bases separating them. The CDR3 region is CASSQDRRSRYGYTF. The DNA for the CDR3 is TGCGCCAGCAGCCAAGATAGGCGATCACGCTATGGCTACACCTTC.

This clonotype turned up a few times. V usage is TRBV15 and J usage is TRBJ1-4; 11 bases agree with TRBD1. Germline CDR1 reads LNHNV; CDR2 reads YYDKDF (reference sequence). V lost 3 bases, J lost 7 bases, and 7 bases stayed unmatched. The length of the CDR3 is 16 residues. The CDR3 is CATSSRTGGWGEKLFF. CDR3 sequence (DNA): TGTGCCACCAGCAGCCGGACAGGGGGCTGGGGTGAAAAACTGTTTTTT.

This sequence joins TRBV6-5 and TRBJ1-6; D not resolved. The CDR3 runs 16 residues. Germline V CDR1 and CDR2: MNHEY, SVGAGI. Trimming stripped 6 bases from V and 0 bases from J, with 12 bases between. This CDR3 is CASSPRESSYNSPLHF. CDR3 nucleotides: TGTGCCAGCAGCCCGCGCGAGAGCTCCTATAATTCACCCCTCCACTTT.

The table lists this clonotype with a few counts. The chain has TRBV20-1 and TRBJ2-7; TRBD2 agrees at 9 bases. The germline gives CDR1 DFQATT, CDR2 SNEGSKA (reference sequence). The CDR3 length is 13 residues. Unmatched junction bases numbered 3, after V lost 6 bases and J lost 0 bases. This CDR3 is CSALAGSSYEQYF. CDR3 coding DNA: TGCAGTGCGCTAGCGGGGAGCTCCTACGAGCAGTACTTC.

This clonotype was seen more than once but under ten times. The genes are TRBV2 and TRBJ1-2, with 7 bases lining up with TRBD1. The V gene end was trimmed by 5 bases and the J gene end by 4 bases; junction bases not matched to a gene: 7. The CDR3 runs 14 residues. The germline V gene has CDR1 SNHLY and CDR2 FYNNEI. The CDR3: CASSTSRGGYGYTF. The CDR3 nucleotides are TGTGCCAGCAGTACAAGCAGGGGGGGCTATGGCTACACCTTC.

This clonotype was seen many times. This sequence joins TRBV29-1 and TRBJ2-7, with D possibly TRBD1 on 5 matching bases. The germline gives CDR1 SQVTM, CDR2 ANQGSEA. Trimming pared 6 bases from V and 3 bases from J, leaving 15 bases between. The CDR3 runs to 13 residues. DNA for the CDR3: TGCAGCGTCGGCCCTAGGGGTCACTACGAGCAGTACGTC. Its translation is CSVGPRGHYEQYV.

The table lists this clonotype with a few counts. CDR3 region: CSASGQANTEAFF. CDR3 coding DNA: TGCAGCGCCTCCGGACAGGCGAACACTGAAGCTTTCTTT. V usage is TRBV29-1 and J usage is TRBJ1-1; 7 bases map to TRBD1. Germline values: CDR1 SQVTM, CDR2 ANQGSEA. J lost 1 base, V lost 7 bases, and 6 bases had no gene match. This CDR3 spans 13 amino acids.

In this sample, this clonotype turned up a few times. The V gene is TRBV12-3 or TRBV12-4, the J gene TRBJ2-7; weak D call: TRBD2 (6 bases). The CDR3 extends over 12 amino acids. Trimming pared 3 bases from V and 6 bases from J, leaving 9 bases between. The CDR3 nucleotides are TGTGCCAGCAGTTTCCTGGGAGGCGAGCAGTACGTC. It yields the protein CASSFLGGEQYV.

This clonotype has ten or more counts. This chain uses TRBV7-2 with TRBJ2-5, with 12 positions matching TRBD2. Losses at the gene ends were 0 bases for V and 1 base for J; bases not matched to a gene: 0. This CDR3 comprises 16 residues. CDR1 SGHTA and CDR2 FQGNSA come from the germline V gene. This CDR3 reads CASSLATSGGQETQYF. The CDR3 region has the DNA TGTGCCAGCAGCTTAGCGACTAGCGGGGGCCAAGAGACCCAGTACTTC.

The DNA for the CDR3 is TGTGCCAGCAGCCCTAGCGGGGGGCTCACAGCCTACGAGCAGTACTTC. This gives the protein CASSPSGGLTAYEQYF. The chain links TRBV11-1 to TRBJ2-7; TRBD2 matches 11 bases. The CDR3 length is 16 residues. CDR1 is SGHAT, CDR2 FQDESV, per germline (reference sequence). V trimming: 5 bases; J trimming: 2 bases; junction bases outside the gene matches: 8.

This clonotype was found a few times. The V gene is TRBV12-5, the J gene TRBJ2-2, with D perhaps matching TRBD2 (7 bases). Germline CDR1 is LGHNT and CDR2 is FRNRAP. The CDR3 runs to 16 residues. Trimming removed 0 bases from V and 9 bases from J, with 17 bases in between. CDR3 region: CASGLVLGSGGWELFF. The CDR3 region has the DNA TGTGCTAGTGGTTTGGTACTAGGGTCGGGGGGCTGGGAGCTGTTTTTT.

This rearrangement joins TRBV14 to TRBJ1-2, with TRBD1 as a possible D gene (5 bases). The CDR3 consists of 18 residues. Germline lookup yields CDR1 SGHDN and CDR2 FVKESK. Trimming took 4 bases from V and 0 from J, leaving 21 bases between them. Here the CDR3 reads CASSREGRQHRSNYGYTF. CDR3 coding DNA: TGTGCCAGCAGCCGAGAGGGTAGACAGCACCGTTCTAACTATGGCTACACCTTC.

Here the CDR3 DNA reads TGTGCCAGCAGCTCCGGGCAGAACGGGCAGCCCCAGCATTTT. Translation gives CASSSGQNGQPQHF. The V gene is TRBV5-4, the J gene TRBJ1-5, with D hard to call. The CDR3 covers 14 residues. V lost 3 bases to trimming and J lost 7 bases, with 14 bases between them. The germline CDR1 and CDR2 sequences are SGHNT and YYREEE (reference sequence).

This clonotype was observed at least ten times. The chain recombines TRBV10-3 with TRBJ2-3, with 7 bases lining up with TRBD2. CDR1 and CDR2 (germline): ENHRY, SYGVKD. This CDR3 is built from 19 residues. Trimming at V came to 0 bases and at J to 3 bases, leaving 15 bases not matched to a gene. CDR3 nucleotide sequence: TGTGCCATCAGTGAGTCGTATCCAGCGGGGTGGGAACCGACAGATACGCAGTATTTT. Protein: CAISESYPAGWEPTDTQYF.

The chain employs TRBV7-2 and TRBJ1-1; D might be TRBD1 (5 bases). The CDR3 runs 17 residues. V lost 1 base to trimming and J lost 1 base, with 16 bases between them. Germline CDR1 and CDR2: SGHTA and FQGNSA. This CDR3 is CASSLVGVGLANTEAFF. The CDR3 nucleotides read TGTGCCAGCAGCTTAGTAGGGGTTGGGTTGGCGAACACTGAAGCTTTCTTT.